The text below deals with one T cell receptor beta chain. Its specificity is not known. Described treatment: roughly 20 received Ad26.COV2.S at low or high dose, single or two shots; 5 received placebo; per-sample allocation not given. On day 63 after the first injection, vaccine and placebo recipients gave samples. V lost 5 bases, J lost 7 bases, and 16 bases stayed unmatched. From germline, CDR1 is SGHTA and CDR2 FQGNSA. The CDR3 spans 16 residues. TCRdb keeps only in-frame clones here, not all; method: immunoSEQ multiplex PCR. The table includes about 400,000 clones, about 91% detected once. This record belongs to a study of Ad26.COV2.S vaccination and SARS-CoV-2 variants. Study overall: Among those in the COV1001 Ad26.COV2.S trial arm was the donor. Donor got 5x10^10 or 1x10^11 viral particles of Ad26.COV2.S.

Study results and caveats: Placebo recipients trailed vaccine recipients in spike-specific TCR breadth. The authors reported substantial breadth in spike-specific CD8+ and CD4+ T cell responses after vaccination.

The clonotype originates from a person between 18 and 65 years old who received the Ad26.COV2.S COVID-19 vaccine or a placebo. The chain has TRBV7-2 and TRBJ2-7, with 8 bases lining up with TRBD2. The source material was peripheral blood, sampled in a trial of Ad26.COV2.S vaccine versus placebo. The CDR3 nucleotides are TGTGCCAGCAGCCCCCAACCCCTCGCGGGAGGAAGTGAGCAGTACTTC. Translated, it gives CASSPQPLAGGSEQYF.